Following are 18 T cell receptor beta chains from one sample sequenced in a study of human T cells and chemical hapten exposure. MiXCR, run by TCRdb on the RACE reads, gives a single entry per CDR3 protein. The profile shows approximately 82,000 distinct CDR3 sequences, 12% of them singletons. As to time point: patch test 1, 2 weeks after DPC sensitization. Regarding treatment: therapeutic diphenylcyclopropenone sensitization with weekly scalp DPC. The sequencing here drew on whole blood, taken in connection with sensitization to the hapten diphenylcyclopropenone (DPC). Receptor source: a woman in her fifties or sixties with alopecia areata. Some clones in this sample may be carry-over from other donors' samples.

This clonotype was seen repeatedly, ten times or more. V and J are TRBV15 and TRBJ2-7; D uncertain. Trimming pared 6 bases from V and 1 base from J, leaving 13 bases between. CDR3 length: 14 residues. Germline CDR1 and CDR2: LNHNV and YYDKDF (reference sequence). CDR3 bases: TGTGCCACCAGTCCTGGTCCCGTTTCCTACGAGCAGTACTTC. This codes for CATSPGPVSYEQYF.

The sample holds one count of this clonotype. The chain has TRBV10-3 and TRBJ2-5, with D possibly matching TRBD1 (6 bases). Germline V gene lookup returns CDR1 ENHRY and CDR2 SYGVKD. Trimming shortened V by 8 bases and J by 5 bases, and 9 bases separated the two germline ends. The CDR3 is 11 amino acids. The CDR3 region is CAIGQGETQYF. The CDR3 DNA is TGTGCCATCGGGCAGGGGGAGACCCAGTACTTC.

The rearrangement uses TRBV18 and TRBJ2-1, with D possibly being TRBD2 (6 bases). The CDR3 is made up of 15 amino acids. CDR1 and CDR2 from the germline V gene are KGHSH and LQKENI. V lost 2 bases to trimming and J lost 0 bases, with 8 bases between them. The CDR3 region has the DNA TGTGCCAGCTCACCAATCGGGGGCTCCTACAATGAGCAGTTCTTC. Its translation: CASSPIGGSYNEQFF.

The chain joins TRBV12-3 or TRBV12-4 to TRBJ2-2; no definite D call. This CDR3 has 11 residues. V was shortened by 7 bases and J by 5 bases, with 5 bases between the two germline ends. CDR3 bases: TGTGCCAGCAAACCAACCGGGGAGCTGTTTTTT. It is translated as CASKPTGELFF.

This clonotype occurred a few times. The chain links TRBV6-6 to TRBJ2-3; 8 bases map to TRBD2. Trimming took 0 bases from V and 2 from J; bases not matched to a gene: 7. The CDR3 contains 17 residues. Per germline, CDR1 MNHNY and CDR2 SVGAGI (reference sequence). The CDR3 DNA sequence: TGTGCCAGCAGTTACTCGAGTAGCGGGGCAGCCACAGATACGCAGTATTTT. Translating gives CASSYSSSGAATDTQYF.

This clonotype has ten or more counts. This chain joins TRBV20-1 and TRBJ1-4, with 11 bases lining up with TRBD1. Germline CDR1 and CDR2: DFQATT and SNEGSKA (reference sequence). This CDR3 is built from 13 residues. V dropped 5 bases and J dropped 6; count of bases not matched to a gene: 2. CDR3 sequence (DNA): TGCAGTGCTTTGGACAGGGGGCATGAAAAACTGTTTTTT. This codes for CSALDRGHEKLFF.

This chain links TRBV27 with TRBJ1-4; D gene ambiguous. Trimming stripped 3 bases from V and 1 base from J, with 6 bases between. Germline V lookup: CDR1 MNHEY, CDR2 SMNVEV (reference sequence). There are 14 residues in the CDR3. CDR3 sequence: CASSFGLTNEKLFF. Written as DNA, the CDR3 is TGTGCCAGCAGTTTCGGTTTAACTAATGAAAAACTGTTTTTT.

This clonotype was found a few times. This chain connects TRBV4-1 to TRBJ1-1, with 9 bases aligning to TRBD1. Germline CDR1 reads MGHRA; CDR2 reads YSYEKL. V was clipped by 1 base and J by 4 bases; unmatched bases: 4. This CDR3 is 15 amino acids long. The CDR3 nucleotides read TGCGCCAGCAGCCAAGCGCACAGGGGGCTCACTGAAGCTTTCTTT. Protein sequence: CASSQAHRGLTEAFF.

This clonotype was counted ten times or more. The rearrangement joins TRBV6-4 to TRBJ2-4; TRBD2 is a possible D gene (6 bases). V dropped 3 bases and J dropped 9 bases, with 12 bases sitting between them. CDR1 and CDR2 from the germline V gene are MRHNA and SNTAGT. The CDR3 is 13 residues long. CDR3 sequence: CASSEGGLGIQYF. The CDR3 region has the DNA TGTGCCAGCAGTGAGGGAGGTCTGGGCATTCAGTACTTC.

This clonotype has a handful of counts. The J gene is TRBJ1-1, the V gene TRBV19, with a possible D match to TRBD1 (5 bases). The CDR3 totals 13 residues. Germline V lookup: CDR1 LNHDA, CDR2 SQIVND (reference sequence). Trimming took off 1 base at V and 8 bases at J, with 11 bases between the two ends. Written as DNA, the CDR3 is TGTGCCAGTAGTATAGCCCTCCGACAGGAAGCTTTCTTT. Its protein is CASSIALRQEAFF.

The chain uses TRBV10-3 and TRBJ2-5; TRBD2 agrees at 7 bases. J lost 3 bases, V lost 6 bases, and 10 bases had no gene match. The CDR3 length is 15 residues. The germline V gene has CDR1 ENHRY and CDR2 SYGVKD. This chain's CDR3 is CAISNTLRGEETQYF. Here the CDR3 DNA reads TGTGCCATCAGCAATACTCTCCGGGGGGAAGAGACCCAGTACTTC.

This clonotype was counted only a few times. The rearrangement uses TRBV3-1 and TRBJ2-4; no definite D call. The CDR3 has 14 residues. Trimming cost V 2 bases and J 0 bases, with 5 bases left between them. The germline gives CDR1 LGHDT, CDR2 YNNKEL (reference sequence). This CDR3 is CASSQSEAKNIQYF. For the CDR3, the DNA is TGTGCCAGCAGCCAATCGGAAGCCAAAAACATTCAGTACTTC.

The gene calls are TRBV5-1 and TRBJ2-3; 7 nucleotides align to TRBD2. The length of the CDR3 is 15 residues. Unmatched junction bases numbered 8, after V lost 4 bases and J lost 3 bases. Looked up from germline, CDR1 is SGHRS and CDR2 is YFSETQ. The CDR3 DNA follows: TGCGCCAGCAGCCTCGGCGGGGGTGAAACAGATACGCAGTATTTT. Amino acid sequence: CASSLGGGETDTQYF.

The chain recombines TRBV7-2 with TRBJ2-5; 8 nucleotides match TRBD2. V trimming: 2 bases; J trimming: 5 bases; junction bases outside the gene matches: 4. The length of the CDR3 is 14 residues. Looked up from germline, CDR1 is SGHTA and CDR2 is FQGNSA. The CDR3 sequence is CASSLSGGAETQYF. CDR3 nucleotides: TGTGCCAGCAGCTTAAGCGGGGGAGCGGAGACCCAGTACTTC. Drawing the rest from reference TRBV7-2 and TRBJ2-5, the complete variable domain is GAGVSQSPSNKVTEKGKDVELRCDPISGHTALYWYRQSLGQGLEFLIYFQGNSAPDKSGLPSDRFSAERTGGSVSTLTIQRTQQEDSAVYLCASSLSGGAETQYFGPGTRLLVL.

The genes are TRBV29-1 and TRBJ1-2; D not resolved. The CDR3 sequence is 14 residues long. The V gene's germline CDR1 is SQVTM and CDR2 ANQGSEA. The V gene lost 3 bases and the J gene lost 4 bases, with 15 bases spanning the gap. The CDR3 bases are TGCAGCGTTGATGATGGAGACCTTCCCTATGGCTACACCTTC. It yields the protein CSVDDGDLPYGYTF. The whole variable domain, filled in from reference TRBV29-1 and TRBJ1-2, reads SAVISQKPSRDICQRGTSLTIQCQVDSQVTMMFWYRQQPGQSLTLIATANQGSEATYESGFVIDKFPISRPNLTFSTLTVSNMSPEDSSIYLCSVDDGDLPYGYTFGSGTRLTVV.

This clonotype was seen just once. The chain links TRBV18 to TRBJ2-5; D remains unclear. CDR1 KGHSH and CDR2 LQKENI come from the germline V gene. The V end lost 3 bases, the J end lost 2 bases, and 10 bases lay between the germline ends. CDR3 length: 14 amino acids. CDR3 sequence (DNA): TGTGCCAGCTCACCCGACATCCCTCAAGAGACCCAGTACTTC. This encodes CASSPDIPQETQYF.

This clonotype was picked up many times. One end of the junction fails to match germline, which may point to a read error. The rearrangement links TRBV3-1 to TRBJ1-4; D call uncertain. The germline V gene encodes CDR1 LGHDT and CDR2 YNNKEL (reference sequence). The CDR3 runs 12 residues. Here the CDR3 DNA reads TGTGCCAGCAGTCAAGACCTTGAAAAACTGTTTTTT. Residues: CASSQDLEKLFF.

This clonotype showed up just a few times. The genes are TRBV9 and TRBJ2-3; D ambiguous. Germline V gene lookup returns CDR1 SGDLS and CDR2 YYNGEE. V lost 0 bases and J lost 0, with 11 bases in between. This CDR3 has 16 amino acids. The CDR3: CASSVGPSVSTDTQYF. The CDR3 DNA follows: TGTGCCAGCAGCGTAGGACCCTCAGTGAGCACAGATACGCAGTATTTT.